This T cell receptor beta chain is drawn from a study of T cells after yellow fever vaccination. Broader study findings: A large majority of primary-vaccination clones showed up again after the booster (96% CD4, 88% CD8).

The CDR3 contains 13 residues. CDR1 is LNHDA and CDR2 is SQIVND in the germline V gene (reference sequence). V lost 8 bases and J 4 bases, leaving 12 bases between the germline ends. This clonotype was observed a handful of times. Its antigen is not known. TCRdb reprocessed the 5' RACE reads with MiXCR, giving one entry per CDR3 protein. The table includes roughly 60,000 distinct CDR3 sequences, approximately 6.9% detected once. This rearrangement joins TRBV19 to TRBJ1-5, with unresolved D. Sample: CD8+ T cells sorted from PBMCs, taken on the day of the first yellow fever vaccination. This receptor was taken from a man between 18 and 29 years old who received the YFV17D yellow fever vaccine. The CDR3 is CASSGSINQPQHF. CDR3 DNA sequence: TGTGCCAGTTCGGGGTCGATTAATCAGCCCCAGCATTTT.